Presented here are 19 T cell receptor beta chains from one specimen sequenced in a study of spatial heterogeneity in lung cancer. Sample time point: sample taken at primary tumor resection. TCRdb fed the 5' RACE reads into MiXCR, producing one record per CDR3 protein. Among around 63,000 distinct CDR3 sequences listed, approximately 6% were seen once. This specimen consisted of PBMCs, obtained at surgery. These receptor sequences come from a female donor with early-stage non-small cell lung cancer.

In this sample, this clonotype turned up many times. This chain links TRBV5-1 with TRBJ2-7; the match to TRBD2 covers 13 bases. After removal of 4 bases from V and 1 base from J, the junction contained 2 bases not matched to a gene. Per germline, CDR1 SGHRS and CDR2 YFSETQ. CDR3 size: 15 residues. CDR3 nucleotides: TGCGCCAGCAGCGAGGGACTAGCGGGGTCCTACGAGCAGTACGTC. This codes for CASSEGLAGSYEQYV.

This clonotype has more than one count but fewer than ten. The chain couples TRBV7-2 to TRBJ2-7, with 7 bases lining up with TRBD2. The CDR3 contains 15 residues. Looked up from germline, CDR1 is SGHTA and CDR2 is FQGNSA. Unmatched junction bases numbered 10, after V lost 1 base and J lost 7 bases. The CDR3 is CASSLDGLENREQYF. In nucleotides, the CDR3 is TGTGCCAGCAGCTTAGACGGACTAGAAAATCGGGAGCAGTACTTC.

This clonotype was seen many times. The V gene is TRBV24-1, the J gene TRBJ2-1; perhaps TRBD2 as D (5 bases). Germline V gives CDR1 KGHDR, CDR2 SFDVKD. The CDR3 covers 15 residues. Trimming took 4 bases from V and 6 from J, leaving 15 bases between them. This CDR3 is CATSDGKRSSNEQFF. The CDR3 coding sequence is TGTGCCACCAGTGACGGGAAGCGGAGTAGCAATGAGCAGTTCTTC.

This clonotype was counted once. This sequence may be a read error, since a much larger clone differs from it by one base. The gene calls are TRBV28 and TRBJ1-2; D not certain. CDR3 length: 13 residues. Germline CDR1 and CDR2: MDHEN and SYDVKM. Trimming took 10 bases from V and 1 from J, leaving 13 bases between them. In DNA, the CDR3 is TGTGCCAACGATTCGGGGATTAACTATGGCTACACCTTC. Its translation is CANDSGINYGYTF.

This clonotype occurred many times. This chain links TRBV29-1 with TRBJ2-5; the D gene is possibly TRBD1 (6 bases). The CDR3 spans 13 residues. V was clipped by 7 bases and J by 2 bases, with 14 bases between them. Germline V gives CDR1 SQVTM, CDR2 ANQGSEA. The CDR3 loop reads CSATRDTQETQYF. The CDR3 region has the DNA TGCAGCGCTACCCGGGACACTCAAGAGACCCAGTACTTC.

This clonotype was seen more than once but under ten times. V is TRBV20-1 and J is TRBJ2-1; D is perhaps TRBD2 (7 bases). Germline V gives CDR1 DFQATT, CDR2 SNEGSKA (reference sequence). V shed 0 bases and J shed 0 bases, with 12 bases lying between them. This CDR3 contains 16 residues. The CDR3 DNA is TGCAGTGCTAGAGAGGGGGGGGCGACCTCCTACAATGAGCAGTTCTTC. Its translation is CSAREGGATSYNEQFF.

V gene TRBV2 combines with J gene TRBJ1-5; maybe TRBD1 (5 bases). V was shortened by 7 bases and J by 7 bases, with 17 bases between the two germline ends. CDR3 length: 14 amino acids. Looked up from germline, CDR1 is SNHLY and CDR2 is FYNNEI. CDR3 amino acids: CASNTRGAGQPQHF. CDR3 in DNA: TGTGCCAGCAATACCCGAGGGGCAGGGCAGCCCCAGCATTTT.

V gene TRBV3-1 combines with J gene TRBJ1-1; the match to TRBD1 covers 8 bases. The V gene end was trimmed by 3 bases and the J gene end by 8 bases; junction bases not matched to a gene: 8. Germline CDR1 LGHDT, CDR2 YNNKEL (reference sequence). The CDR3 is 14 amino acids. CDR3 in amino acids: CASSQDRRQGEAFF. The DNA of the CDR3 is TGTGCCAGCAGCCAGGACCGGAGACAGGGGGAAGCTTTCTTT.

J is TRBJ2-1 and V is TRBV5-6; tentatively, D is TRBD1 (5 bases). Trimming removed 4 bases from V and 7 bases from J, with 9 bases in between. Germline V gene lookup returns CDR1 SGHDT and CDR2 YYEEEE. This CDR3 region has 12 residues. CDR3 amino acids: CASSPPGNEQFF. Here the CDR3 DNA reads TGTGCCAGCAGCCCCCCAGGGAATGAGCAGTTCTTC. The full variable domain, its missing parts supplied by reference TRBV5-6 and TRBJ2-1, is DAGVTQSPTHLIKTRGQQVTLRCSPKSGHDTVSWYQQALGQGPQFIFQYYEEEERQRGNFPDRFSGHQFPNYSSELNVNALLLGDSALYLCASSPPGNEQFFGPGTRLTVL.

This clonotype was observed at least ten times. CDR3: CASSEVENTEAFF. CDR3 sequence (DNA): TGTGCCAGCAGTGAAGTCGAGAACACTGAAGCTTTCTTT. The V gene is TRBV2, the J gene TRBJ1-1; no clear D gene. Trimming left V 1 base short and J 1 base short, with 4 bases between. CDR3 length equals 13 residues. The germline V gene encodes CDR1 SNHLY and CDR2 FYNNEI.

The V gene is TRBV4-1, the J gene TRBJ2-1, with D possibly TRBD1 on 6 matching bases. With 0 bases removed from V and 6 bases from J, the gap between germline ends came to 9 bases. Germline V CDR1 and CDR2: MGHRA, YSYEKL. The CDR3 is 14 amino acids. The CDR3 is CASSQDTRGNEQFF. The CDR3 DNA is TGCGCCAGCAGCCAAGATACCAGGGGCAATGAGCAGTTCTTC.

The genes are TRBV28 and TRBJ1-2; 7 positions agree with TRBD1. The CDR3 totals 13 residues. The junction had 5 bases not matched to a gene; V was cut back by 6 bases and J by 4 bases. Germline lookup yields CDR1 MDHEN and CDR2 SYDVKM. This CDR3 is CASRNPGGYGYTF. The CDR3 region has the DNA TGTGCCAGCAGGAACCCAGGGGGCTATGGCTACACCTTC.

This clonotype appeared many times. The chain combines TRBV9 with TRBJ2-1; D unresolved. CDR1 and CDR2 (germline): SGDLS, YYNGEE. CDR3 length equals 15 residues. Trimming left V 1 base short and J 2 bases short, with 10 bases between. The chain's CDR3 is CASSVRLGPYNEQFF. In nucleotides, the CDR3 is TGTGCCAGCAGCGTACGGCTAGGGCCCTACAATGAGCAGTTCTTC.

There are many counts of this clonotype. This CDR3 is CASSPGTGTYEQYV. The CDR3 nucleotides read TGTGCCAGCAGCCCTGGAACAGGGACCTACGAGCAGTACGTC. The chain employs TRBV13 and TRBJ2-7, with D possibly TRBD1 on 6 matching bases. This CDR3 region has 14 residues. Germline V lookup: CDR1 PRHDT, CDR2 FYEKMQ (reference sequence). The germline V and J ends were trimmed by 5 bases and 2 bases, with 13 bases remaining between them.

This clonotype appeared once. The genes are TRBV5-1 and TRBJ2-5; 10 bases agree with TRBD2. V lost 5 bases, J lost 2 bases, and 6 bases stayed unmatched. The CDR3 is 15 residues long. Germline assignment: CDR1 SGHRS and CDR2 YFSETQ. In nucleotides, the CDR3 is TGCGCCAGCAGTGAACTAGCGGGACGACAAGAGACCCAGTACTTC. Translating gives CASSELAGRQETQYF.

This clonotype has a handful of counts. The chain uses TRBV9 and TRBJ1-2; D not certain. The CDR3 sequence is 14 residues long. The V end was cut by 0 bases, the J end by 3 bases, with 9 bases between. CDR1 and CDR2 (germline): SGDLS, YYNGEE. CDR3 residues: CASSVDGTYYGYTF. As DNA, the CDR3 is TGTGCCAGCAGCGTAGACGGCACTTACTATGGCTACACCTTC. The full variable domain, completed using reference TRBV9 and TRBJ1-2, is DSGVTQTPKHLITATGQRVTLRCSPRSGDLSVYWYQQSLDQGLQFLIQYYNGEERAKGNILERFSAQQFPDLHSELNLSSLELGDSALYFCASSVDGTYYGYTFGSGTRLTVV.

This clonotype was detected ten times or more. This rearrangement joins TRBV4-1 to TRBJ1-4; weak D call: TRBD1 (5 bases). Between the trimmed V and J ends, which lost 1 base and 6 bases, there was a span of 21 bases. Germline assignment: CDR1 MGHRA and CDR2 YSYEKL. This CDR3 spans 18 amino acids. The CDR3 loop is CASSQAGEGVGRDEKLFF. The CDR3 nucleotides read TGCGCCAGCAGCCAAGCGGGTGAGGGTGTCGGCAGGGATGAAAAACTGTTTTTT.

This clonotype was seen at least ten times. V usage is TRBV20-1 and J usage is TRBJ2-7, with D possibly being TRBD1 (6 bases). Trimming took 5 bases from V and 5 from J, leaving 13 bases between them. CDR3 length: 12 amino acids. Germline CDR1 and CDR2: DFQATT and SNEGSKA (reference sequence). The chain's CDR3 is CSAGPAGDEQYV. CDR3 coding DNA: TGCAGTGCTGGCCCAGCAGGGGACGAGCAGTACGTC.

The chain employs TRBV12-3 or TRBV12-4 and TRBJ1-2; TRBD1 might be the D (5 bases). The V gene lost 2 bases and the J gene lost 6 bases, with 10 bases spanning the gap. This CDR3 is 13 amino acids long. Here the CDR3 DNA reads TGTGCCAGCAGTTTATGGGGGTTGGATGGCTACACCTTC. Translated: CASSLWGLDGYTF.